These 3 T cell receptor beta chains were sequenced from one sample in a study of regulatory T cells in long-lasting Graves disease. With iRepertoire HTBI primers and Arm-PCR of CDR3 regions, TCR beta libraries were built. TCRdb processed the multiplex PCR reads anew with MiXCR; each CDR3 protein has one entry. The top ten hold around 19% of the sample, which has hundreds of thousands of distinct CDR3 sequences, around 17% seen once. Sample time point: newly diagnosed GD, antithyroid drugs for less than 3 months. PBMC RNA served as the TCR library source. These same data were also listed under a study on T cells in Graves' hyperthyroidism and ophthalmopathy.

The input for sequencing was peripheral blood mononuclear cells (PBMCs), taken at new diagnosis, from a patient treated with antithyroid drugs. The source of these receptors is a woman aged 25 to 39 with Graves disease.

This sequence joins TRBV25-1 and TRBJ1-1; 10 bases match TRBD1. There are 14 residues in the CDR3. V gave up 7 bases and J gave up 3 bases; unmatched junction bases: 5. Looked up from germline, CDR1 is MGHDK and CDR2 is SYGVNS. DNA for the CDR3: TGTGCCAGCATGGTGGACAGGGGGGACACTGAAGCTTTCTTT. Protein product: CASMVDRGDTEAFF.

There are many counts of this clonotype. The genes are TRBV27 and TRBJ2-7, with D possibly TRBD2 on 6 matching bases. The CDR3 sequence is 19 residues long. Germline CDR1 reads MNHEY; CDR2 reads SMNVEV (reference sequence). Trimming took 2 bases from V and 0 from J, leaving 23 bases between them. CDR3 nucleotides: TGTGCCAGCAGTTTACTTGACCTGAACCCGGGGGTACCCTCCTACGAGCAGTACTTC. The encoded protein is CASSLLDLNPGVPSYEQYF.

The table lists this clonotype with many counts. The chain links TRBV9 to TRBJ1-5; D ambiguous. V was shortened by 0 bases and J by 3 bases, with 7 bases between the two germline ends. This CDR3 spans 14 amino acids. CDR1 and CDR2 from the germline V gene are SGDLS and YYNGEE. This CDR3 is CASSVDGYNQPQHF. CDR3 bases: TGTGCCAGCAGCGTAGATGGGTACAATCAGCCCCAGCATTTT.